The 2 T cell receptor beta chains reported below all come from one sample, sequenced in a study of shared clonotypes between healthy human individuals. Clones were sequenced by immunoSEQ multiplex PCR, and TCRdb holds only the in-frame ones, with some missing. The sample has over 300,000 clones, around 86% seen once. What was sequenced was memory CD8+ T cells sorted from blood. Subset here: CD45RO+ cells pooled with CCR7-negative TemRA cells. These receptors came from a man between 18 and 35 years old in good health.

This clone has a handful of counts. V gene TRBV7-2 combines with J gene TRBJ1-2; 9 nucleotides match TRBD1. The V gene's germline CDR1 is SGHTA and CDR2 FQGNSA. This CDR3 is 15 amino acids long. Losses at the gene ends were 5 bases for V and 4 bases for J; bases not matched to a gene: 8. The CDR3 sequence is CASSPGQGSFYGYTF. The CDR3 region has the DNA TGTGCCAGCAGCCCCGGACAGGGGTCTTTCTATGGCTACACCTTC.

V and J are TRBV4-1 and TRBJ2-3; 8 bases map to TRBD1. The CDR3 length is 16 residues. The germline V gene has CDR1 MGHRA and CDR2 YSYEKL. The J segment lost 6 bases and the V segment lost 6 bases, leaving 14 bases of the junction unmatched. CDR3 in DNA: TGCGCCAGCAGGCAATATAACAGGGGGTCCAGGGATACGCAGTATTTT. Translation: CASRQYNRGSRDTQYF.